These T cell receptor beta chains were read from a single sample in a study of shared clonotypes between healthy human individuals. The assay was immunoSEQ multiplex PCR, and TCRdb's table has in-frame clones only and misses some. The sample includes roughly 1,800,000 clones, about 95% of them seen just once. The specimen was naive CD8+ T cells sorted from blood. Receptor source: a man younger than 35 in good health. CDR3s include the opening cysteine and the closing phenylalanine or tryptophan. The order of the fields is CDR3 DNA, CDR3 protein, J gene, clone size, D gene, V gene. D genes are given only for firm matches. Part of the rows lack a size; the others show once, few, many or a class for expanded clones.

TGTGCCAGCAGCCCAGGGGGGAGGACCTACGAGCAGTACTTC,CASSPGGRTYEQYF,TRBJ2-7,NA,NA,TRBV9
TGCGCCAGCAGCCAAGGAAGTTCGTCCGGTCCAGGGAATTCACCCCTCCACTTT,CASSQGSSSGPGNSPLHF,TRBJ1-6,NA,NA,TRBV4-1
TGTGCCAGCAGTGACGCGGGGGGAACTGAAGCTTTCTTT,CASSDAGGTEAFF,TRBJ1-1,NA,NA,TRBV6-4
TGCGCCAGCAGCTTCGGGACAGGGGGGATCGAAGCTTTCTTT,CASSFGTGGIEAFF,TRBJ1-1,NA,TRBD1,TRBV5-1
TGTGCCAGCTCACCAGACACCGGCTCGACCGATACGCAGTATTTT,CASSPDTGSTDTQYF,TRBJ2-3,NA,NA,TRBV18
TGTGCCAGCAGCTTAACTGGGAATGGCTACACCTTC,CASSLTGNGYTF,TRBJ1-2,NA,NA,TRBV7-9
TGTGCCAGCAGCTTAGGAGCAGACATTCAGTACTTC,CASSLGADIQYF,TRBJ2-4,NA,NA,TRBV7-2
TGTGCCAGCAGCCTGGGGACGGAGCAAGAGACCCAGTACTTC,CASSLGTEQETQYF,TRBJ2-5,NA,NA,TRBV11-2
TGTGCCAGCAGCCCGCCCGACCAGGGGGATACGCAGTATTTT,CASSPPDQGDTQYF,TRBJ2-3,NA,NA,TRBV7-9
TGTGCCAGCAGCACGGACCCCAGCTCCTACAATGAGCAGTTCTTC,CASSTDPSSYNEQFF,TRBJ2-1,NA,NA,TRBV6-5
TGTGCCAGCAGCCCCGACTCGGGGGAAAAACTGTTTTTT,CASSPDSGEKLFF,TRBJ1-4,NA,NA,TRBV5-6
TGTGCCAGCAGATTCTCTCCGGGACAGGGCGAAAACACCATATATTTT,CASRFSPGQGENTIYF,TRBJ1-3,NA,TRBD1,TRBV13
TGTGCCAGCAGCCACCGACTAGCGGGAATGTCAGATACGCAGTATTTT,CASSHRLAGMSDTQYF,TRBJ2-3,NA,TRBD2,TRBV7-8
TGCGCCAGCAGCTTGGAGGGCGGGCAGACCTACGAGCAGTACTTC,CASSLEGGQTYEQYF,TRBJ2-7,NA,NA,TRBV5-1
TGTGCCATCAGTGAGTCGGGGACCGGCTACTACGAGCAGTACTTC,CAISESGTGYYEQYF,TRBJ2-7,few,NA,TRBV10-3
TGTGCCAGCAGCGCCGGGACAAACTATGGCTACACCTTC,CASSAGTNYGYTF,TRBJ1-2,NA,NA,TRBV9
TGTGCCAGCAGCTTAGGGGCAGGGCCAACCTACGAGCAGTACTTC,CASSLGAGPTYEQYF,TRBJ2-7,NA,NA,TRBV7-9
TGTGCCAGCAGCCAGGGGGGTCCAGTCTCTCTCGGCTACACCTTC,CASSQGGPVSLGYTF,TRBJ1-2,NA,NA,TRBV14
TGTGCCATCGCGGGAGATTCCTACAATGAGCAGTTCTTC,CAIAGDSYNEQFF,TRBJ2-1,NA,TRBD2,TRBV10-3
TGCAGCGTTGACTTGAACACCGGGGAGCTGTTTTTT,CSVDLNTGELFF,TRBJ2-2,once,NA,TRBV29-1
TGTGCTACCAAGGACAGTTTCTTAACCGGGGAGCTGTTTTTT,CATKDSFLTGELFF,TRBJ2-2,NA,NA,TRBV7-7
TGTGCCAGCAGCTCGGCAGACCGGGCTAATGAAAAACTGTTTTTT,CASSSADRANEKLFF,TRBJ1-4,NA,NA,TRBV7-9
TGCGCCAGCAGCCAAGATTGGGCAGACAATCAGCCCCAGCATTTT,CASSQDWADNQPQHF,TRBJ1-5,NA,NA,TRBV4-3
TGTGCCAGTAGTATATGGTTGGGGAGAGCCGATCAGCCCCAGCATTTT,CASSIWLGRADQPQHF,TRBJ1-5,few,NA,TRBV19
TGCGCCAGCAGCTTATGGGTAGGCGCTGAAGCTTTCTTT,CASSLWVGAEAFF,TRBJ1-1,NA,NA,TRBV5-1
TGCGCCAGCAGCTTGGGGGGGTTCACCTACGAGCAGTACTTC,CASSLGGFTYEQYF,TRBJ2-7,NA,NA,TRBV5-1
TGTGCCAGCAGTTTTGAGAGCTCGGGCTCCTACGAGCAGTACTTC,CASSFESSGSYEQYF,TRBJ2-7,NA,NA,TRBV28
TGTGCCTGGAGTACGGACGCTGGATACGAGCAGTACTTC,CAWSTDAGYEQYF,TRBJ2-7,NA,NA,TRBV30
TGCGCCAGCAGCCAAGATGTTTCGGGACTAGCGGACTCCTACAATGAGCAGTTCTTC,CASSQDVSGLADSYNEQFF,TRBJ2-1,once,TRBD2,TRBV4-3
TGTGCCAGCAGCTTATCGGGACTATTCTCCTACAATGAGCAGTTCTTC,CASSLSGLFSYNEQFF,TRBJ2-1,NA,TRBD2,TRBV7-9
TGTGCCAGCAGCTTAGCGGGGCGGGGGGCCCCCTACGAGCAGTACTTC,CASSLAGRGAPYEQYF,TRBJ2-7,NA,TRBD2,TRBV7-8
TGTGCCACCAGCCCCACCCTGGCAGAACTCAACCTCTTCTACGAGCAGTACTTC,CATSPTLAELNLFYEQYF,TRBJ2-7,NA,NA,TRBV15
TGTGCCAGCAGTGAAGCGAAAGCGGGGGCCCCCACAGATACGCAGTATTTT,CASSEAKAGAPTDTQYF,TRBJ2-3,NA,TRBD2,TRBV6-1
TGTGCCAGCAGTTTATCTAGCGGAGCGAACACCGGGGAGCTGTTTTTT,CASSLSSGANTGELFF,TRBJ2-2,NA,NA,TRBV27
TGTGCCAGCAGCTTAGGAGGACAGGGTGGAGGCACTGAAGCTTTCTTT,CASSLGGQGGGTEAFF,TRBJ1-1,NA,TRBD1,TRBV5-6
TGTGCCAGCAGTTATCGGACAGGGGAGAATGGAAACACCATATATTTT,CASSYRTGENGNTIYF,TRBJ1-3,NA,TRBD1,TRBV6-6
TGTGCCAGCAGGACCGGGGACGAGCAGTACTTC,CASRTGDEQYF,TRBJ2-7,NA,NA,TRBV5-4
TGCGCCAGCAGCCAAGTTCAGGGGGTCACAGATACGCAGTATTTT,CASSQVQGVTDTQYF,TRBJ2-3,NA,TRBD1,TRBV4-3
TGTGCCAGCAGTGAAACCTTTGGAGGGGCTTATGGCTACACCTTC,CASSETFGGAYGYTF,TRBJ1-2,NA,NA,TRBV6-1
TGTGCCAGCAGCTTGGAGCGGGGGTACTACGAGCAGTACTTC,CASSLERGYYEQYF,TRBJ2-7,NA,TRBD2,TRBV5-4
TGTGCCAGCAGTTTATCGGGTCAGGGCCGCGATTCACCCCTCCACTTT,CASSLSGQGRDSPLHF,TRBJ1-6,NA,NA,TRBV27
TGTGCCAGCAGTCCCCTCGGGGCGGGGGAGCAGTACTTC,CASSPLGAGEQYF,TRBJ2-7,NA,NA,TRBV27
TGTGCCAGCAGCGTAGAAGGGGGAGGCACCTACAATGAGCAGTTCTTC,CASSVEGGGTYNEQFF,TRBJ2-1,NA,NA,TRBV9
TGTGCCAGCTTTTTGGGACGCACTGAAGCTTTCTTT,CASFLGRTEAFF,TRBJ1-1,NA,NA,TRBV27
TGTGCCAGCACCGTCGACGGGGCCCTACGGGAGCAGTACTTC,CASTVDGALREQYF,TRBJ2-7,NA,NA,TRBV7-9
TGTGCCAGCAGTTACTCGGGGGTTGGCTACACCTTC,CASSYSGVGYTF,TRBJ1-2,NA,NA,TRBV6-5
TGTGCCAGCGGCCCGTGGCCCCTCCACTTT,CASGPWPLHF,TRBJ1-6,NA,NA,TRBV27
TGTGCCAGCAGCGTATCAGGGGCAACTAATGAAAAACTGTTTTTT,CASSVSGATNEKLFF,TRBJ1-4,NA,NA,TRBV9
TGTGCCAGCAGCGAAATTTGGGGGGACGGGGACACCGGGGAGCTGTTTTTT,CASSEIWGDGDTGELFF,TRBJ2-2,NA,NA,TRBV7-8
TGTGCCAGCAGGACATCGAGCTCCTACGAGCAGTACTTC,CASRTSSSYEQYF,TRBJ2-7,NA,NA,TRBV13
TGCAGTGCTTGGGACAATGAGCAGTTCTTC,CSAWDNEQFF,TRBJ2-1,once,NA,TRBV20-1
TGTGCCTGGAGTGGGGGGGGTGGCTACACCTTC,CAWSGGGGYTF,TRBJ1-2,NA,NA,TRBV30
TGTGCCAGCAGTCTCGGTCCCCTTACGGAGCAGTACTTC,CASSLGPLTEQYF,TRBJ2-7,NA,NA,TRBV6-6
TGTGCCAGCAGCTACGGGACAGCCCCTGAAGCTTTCTTT,CASSYGTAPEAFF,TRBJ1-1,NA,TRBD1,TRBV13
TGTGCCAGCAGCGCCCTAAGTTACGATGAGCAGTTCTTC,CASSALSYDEQFF,TRBJ2-1,NA,NA,TRBV7-8
TGTGCCAGCAGTTTAAGGCAGGGAAATTACGAGCAGTACTTC,CASSLRQGNYEQYF,TRBJ2-7,once,NA,TRBV27
TGTGCCAGCAGCCTCTGGACTAGCGGGCCAGCCTACGAGCAGTACTTC,CASSLWTSGPAYEQYF,TRBJ2-7,NA,TRBD2,TRBV5-6
TGTGCCAGCAGTGATTGGGATTCAGGGTATCCCTACGAGCAGTACTTC,CASSDWDSGYPYEQYF,TRBJ2-7,NA,NA,TRBV6-1
TGTGCCAGCAGCGTAACAGGGTTCGCTGTGGATGGCTACACCTTC,CASSVTGFAVDGYTF,TRBJ1-2,NA,NA,TRBV9